Sequencing of this T cell receptor (beta chain) was carried out in a study of CD8+CD57+ T cells in acquired aplastic anemia. The overall study: DNA per sorted CD4+ or CD8+ sample ranged about 0.17 to 30 ug, averaging roughly 3.3 ug.

Sequencing was done on patients that had shown CD8+CD57+ cell expansion by flow cytometry. At blood sampling, none of the patients had yet received therapy. For CDR3 and TCR beta VDJ profiling, genomic DNA was the template used. TCRdb itself ran the reads through MiXCR, one entry per CDR3 protein. The sample gives 150,000 to 200,000 distinct CDR3 sequences, less than 60% of which show up once; more than 1.5% is in the top ten. CDR1 is SGHDT and CDR2 is YYEEEE in the germline V gene. V shed 4 bases and J 4 bases; nucleotides not matched to a gene: 10. The CDR3 covers 15 residues. This clonotype has ten or more counts.

This TCR came from a human donor with aplastic anemia. The chain recombines TRBV5-6 with TRBJ1-1; 7 bases align to TRBD1. Sequenced input: sorted CD4+, CD8+, or CD8+CD57+ T cells (not recorded which) from PBMCs. The CDR3 coding sequence is TGTGCCAGCAGCCAGGACAGGTCAAGGGGCACTGAAGCTTTCTTT. Its translation is CASSQDRSRGTEAFF.